This T cell receptor (beta chain) comes out of a study of blood T cell repertoires in COVID-19. On the study more broadly: Samples representing acute and convalescent COVID-19 were sourced from the United States, Italy and Spain. T cells, B-cell-depleted T cells, or PBMCs supplied cDNA or gDNA.

CDR1 and CDR2 (germline): MNHEY, SVGAGI. Trimming removed 8 bases at V and 3 bases at J, with 11 bases between. The CDR3 consists of 13 residues. The authors' processing: Estimation of nucleated cell counts relied on the amplification of reference gene primers. Only in-frame clones appear in the TCRdb table, and some are missing; sequencing was by immunoSEQ multiplex PCR. The V and J calls and clone size are taken from that table; D and trimming were inferred from the DNA. The table lists 50,000 to 75,000 clones, roughly 91% of them singletons, with about 9% in the top ten. Sequenced material: peripheral blood. The sequence was obtained from a human donor in a cohort sampled during active COVID-19. V and J are TRBV6-5 and TRBJ1-5; TRBD1 is a possible D gene (5 bases). The CDR3 DNA is TGTGCCAGCGGGGCAGGTAACAATCAGCCCCAGCATTTT. This codes for CASGAGNNQPQHF.